This T cell receptor (beta chain) was found in a study of shared clonotypes between healthy human individuals (dated by TCRdb to the early 2020s). For context, the study as a whole: Three men and a couple of women, aged 18 to 49 years, made up the cohort. Per donor, three plates each were used for CD4 naive and CD4 memory, two for CD8 naive, and one for CD8 memory. To estimate repertoire size and how much clonotypes are shared between individuals, the study performed deep sequencing of blood TCR repertoires from a handful of healthy adults. To increase sequencing depth and limit assay-specific biases, different laboratories used diverse techniques to prepare libraries and sequence TCR repertoires. Per donor, leukapheresis produced somewhere between about 0.8 and 9.5 billion PBMCs.

Study-wide conclusions, independent of this receptor: Sampling was restricted to blood, and TCR repertoires in tissues likely differ from the TCR repertoires found in blood. Pairwise subsampling led to the expectation that sequencing depth would affect the degree of clonotype sharing among donors. Incomplete sequencing was indicated by rarefaction of sorted-subset datasets, despite the large sequencing depth. Higher generation probabilities were observed for clonotypes shared by all four sorted-subset donors than for non-shared clonotypes. Larger estimated clonotype richness was generally found for naive subsets than for memory subsets. Across several donors, approximately 5% of naive CD4, 3% to 4% of naive CD8, roughly 2.2% of memory CD4, and under 0.45% of memory CD8 clonotypes were shared. The small number of donors limited the genetic and exposure-history diversity represented.

TCR CDR3 regions were amplified from genomic DNA by multiplex PCR using the deep immunoSEQ assay. Extracted genomic DNA from each cell subset was spread evenly across all wells of several immunoSEQ 96-well plates, with each plate serving as a replicate. For sorted subsets, around 0.2 ug genomic DNA, equal to about 30,000 T cell genomes, was loaded into each replicate PCR. Purified libraries were quantified with a Qubit 3.0 fluorometer, sized on a Bioanalyzer 2100, and re-quantified with the KAPA Library Quantification kit. Each immunoSEQ 96-well plate was sequenced on its own single-read 150-cycle Illumina NextSeq 550 flow cell. Turning to the authors' computational methods: The immunoSEQ output contained only junctional sequences without quality scores, so filtering could not match that applied to full-length reads. To assign V/J genes and CDR3, sequences were annotated against IMGT germline references using PyIR, a Python wrapper for IgBLAST v1.9. Reads with weak V/J assignments (E-value above 1e-6), missing CDR3, stop codons, out-of-frame junctions, or ambiguous translated residues were removed. V3J clonotypes were defined as sequences sharing an identical inferred V gene, J gene, and CDR3 amino acid sequence. Percentage overlap between repertoires was computed as shared unique clonotypes divided by the size of the smaller repertoire. Three approaches were used to assess repertoire richness: RTK rarefaction, the Chao1 estimator, and Recon v2.1 estimates of unobserved clonotypes. Generation probabilities were computed with OLGA for all TCRbeta clonotypes obtained by the gDNA method from several donors. TCRdb retrieved this table from immuneACCESS and kept in-frame rearrangements only. Not all clones are present; in checked studies, unresolved V genes account for under half, and no reason is known for the remainder. V, J and clone size are those of that table, while D and trimming were read from the DNA. For this sample the table gives roughly 2.5 million clones, of which around 90% were detected only once. Over 0.12% of the sample goes to the ten largest clones.

Details on this clone: No cognate antigen has been identified for it. Per-base quality was not reported, and no clone a single base away is much larger than it.

Healthy HIV-negative adults with no recently reported acute infections or vaccinations were included as donors. All donors were Caucasian adults living in Nashville, Tennessee, USA. Magnetic negative selection was used to enrich CD4+ T cells, after which naive cells were positively selected on CD45RA and the negative fraction became the memory subset. After blood collection by leukapheresis, PBMCs were isolated using Ficoll-Histopaque density gradient centrifugation and then cryopreserved in the vapor phase of liquid nitrogen. Analytical flow cytometry was used to check the purity and quantity of every magnetically sorted T cell population. Genomic DNA was isolated from each sorted fraction and quantified by UV absorbance on a Nanodrop 2000c. Reading the germline V gene (reference sequence) gives CDR1 SEHNR and CDR2 FQNEAQ. The CDR3 spans 14 residues, from the cysteine through the phenylalanine. Just CDR3 DNA is preserved here, 42 bases in frame from base 1. V sheds 5 bases and J sheds 6 bases, leaving 13 bases between their ends.

This receptor was obtained from a man between 18 and 29 years old in good health. Sequencing was carried out using naive CD4+ T cells sorted from blood. In the paper's terms, the cell subset or site label means: CD45RA+ positively selected. The V gene is TRBV7-9 and the J gene is TRBJ2-2; 6 matching bases give a weak D call of TRBD2. The CDR3 protein sequence reads: CASSRGSGAGELFF. The DNA is as follows: TGTGCCAGCAGCCGGGGGTCCGGGGCCGGGGAGCTGTTTTTT.